The sequence of this T cell receptor beta chain was determined in a study of T cells in tumors after PD-1 blockade. Assay used: immunoSEQ multiplex PCR; TCRdb lists only in-frame clones, some missing. The profile covers around 60,000 clones, with about four fifths appearing a single time and around an eighth taken by the ten largest. The sequencing here drew on PBMCs, taken before anti-PD-1 treatment. The receptor's source is a human donor with basal cell carcinoma.

The CDR3 coding sequence is TGCAGCGCCCAGGGACTCGGTGATGGCTACACCTTC. Translated: CSAQGLGDGYTF. This rearrangement joins TRBV29-1 to TRBJ1-2; D is perhaps TRBD1 (5 bases). Trimming left V 7 bases short and J 6 bases short, with 15 bases between. Germline V gene data show CDR1 as SQVTM and CDR2 as ANQGSEA. The CDR3 totals 12 residues. The full variable domain, its missing parts supplied by reference TRBV29-1 and TRBJ1-2, is SAVISQKPSRDICQRGTSLTIQCQVDSQVTMMFWYRQQPGQSLTLIATANQGSEATYESGFVIDKFPISRPNLTFSTLTVSNMSPEDSSIYLCSAQGLGDGYTFGSGTRLTVV.